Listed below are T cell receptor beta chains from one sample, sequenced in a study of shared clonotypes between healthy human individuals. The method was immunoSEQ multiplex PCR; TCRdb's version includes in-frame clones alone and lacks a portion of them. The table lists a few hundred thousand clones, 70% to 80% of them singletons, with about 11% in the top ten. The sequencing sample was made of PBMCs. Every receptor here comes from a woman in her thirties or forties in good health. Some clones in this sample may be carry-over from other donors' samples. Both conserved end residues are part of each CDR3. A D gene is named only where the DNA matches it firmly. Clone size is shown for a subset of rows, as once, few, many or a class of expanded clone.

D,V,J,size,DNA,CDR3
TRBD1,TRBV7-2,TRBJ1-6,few,TGTGCCAGCAGCTGGACAGGGCTTTCACCCCTCCACTTT,CASSWTGLSPLHF
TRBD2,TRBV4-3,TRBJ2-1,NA,TGCGCCAGCAGCCAAGGCCCAGCGGGATCCACCTACAATGAGCAGTTCTTC,CASSQGPAGSTYNEQFF
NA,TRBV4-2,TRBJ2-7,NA,TGTGCCAGCAGCCAAGGAGGGACAAAGAACAACGAGCAGTACTTC,CASSQGGTKNNEQYF
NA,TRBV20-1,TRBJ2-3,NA,TGCAGTGCTAGCAGGGTAGATACGCAGTATTTT,CSASRVDTQYF
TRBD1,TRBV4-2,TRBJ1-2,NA,TGTGCCAGCAGCCAAGAAAAGGAGACAGGGGGCGCGGTGGGTGGCTACACCTTC,CASSQEKETGGAVGGYTF
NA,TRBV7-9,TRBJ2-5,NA,TGTGCCAGCTCGGAGGAGACCCAGTACTTC,CASSEETQYF
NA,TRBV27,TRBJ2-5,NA,TGTGCCAGCAGCCCCGGGGCGAAAGAGACCCAGTACTTC,CASSPGAKETQYF
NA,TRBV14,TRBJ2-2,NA,TGTGCCAGCAGCCAAGTTCGGCTGCCTTGGGGGGAGCTGTTTTTT,CASSQVRLPWGELFF
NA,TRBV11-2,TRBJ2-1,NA,TGTGCCAGCAGCTTAGGCCCGGGCACGGGCAATGAGCAGTTCTTC,CASSLGPGTGNEQFF
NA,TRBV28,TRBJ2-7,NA,TGTGCCAGCAGTCTGTATAGATCCTACGAGCAGTACTTC,CASSLYRSYEQYF
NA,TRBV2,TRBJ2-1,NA,TGTGCCAGCAGCCCCCAGGGGAGCTCCTACAATGAGCAGTTCTTC,CASSPQGSSYNEQFF
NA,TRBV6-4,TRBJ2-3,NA,TGTGCCAGCAGTGAACTAGCTAGCACAGATACGCAGTATTTT,CASSELASTDTQYF
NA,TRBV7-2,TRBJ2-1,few,TGTGCCAGCAGCCAGAGTTTCATATTGGTGGTTGGGGTCTTC,CASSQSFILVVGVF
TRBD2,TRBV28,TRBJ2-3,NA,TGTGCCAGCAGGCTAGCGGGAGGGCCCGGGACAGATACGCAGTATTTT,CASRLAGGPGTDTQYF
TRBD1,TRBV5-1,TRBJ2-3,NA,TGCGCCAGCAGCTTGGTTGGGACAGGGTACACAGATACGCAGTATTTT,CASSLVGTGYTDTQYF
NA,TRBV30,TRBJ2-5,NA,TGTGCCTGGGACGACACTCCTCAAGAGACCCAGTACTTC,CAWDDTPQETQYF
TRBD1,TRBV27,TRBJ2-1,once,TGTGCCAGCAGGGACAGGGTATACAATGAGCAGTTCTTC,CASRDRVYNEQFF
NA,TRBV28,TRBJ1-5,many,TGTGCCAGCTACCCCGGGCCTCGAATCAATCAGCCCCAGCATTTT,CASYPGPRINQPQHF
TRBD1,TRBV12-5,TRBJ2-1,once,TGTGCTAGTGATACCGGGACAGCTTACTACAATGAGCAGTTCTTC,CASDTGTAYYNEQFF
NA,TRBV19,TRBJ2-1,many,TGTGCCAGTAGATCACCGGGTAACGACAATGAGCAGTTCTTC,CASRSPGNDNEQFF
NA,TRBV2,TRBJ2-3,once,TGTGCCAGCAGCCCGGTTCGACAGGCTACAGATACGCAGTATTTT,CASSPVRQATDTQYF
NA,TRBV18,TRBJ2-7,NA,TGTGCCAGCTCACCGGATAGTAAATACGAGCAGTACTTC,CASSPDSKYEQYF
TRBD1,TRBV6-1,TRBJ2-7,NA,TGTGCCAGCAGTGTATCCAAGGGGGCTATTGCCTACGAGCAGTACTTC,CASSVSKGAIAYEQYF
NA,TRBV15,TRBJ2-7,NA,TGTGCCACCAGCAGTGAAATCTACCCTCCTAGCGAGCAGTACTTC,CATSSEIYPPSEQYF
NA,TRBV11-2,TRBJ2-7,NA,TGTGCCAGCAGCTTAGTCTTCGAGCAGTACTTC,CASSLVFEQYF
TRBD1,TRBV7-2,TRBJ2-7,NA,TGTGCCAGCAGCTTAGCAGGGACAGGGAGTATCGTCTCCTACGAGCAGTACTTC,CASSLAGTGSIVSYEQYF